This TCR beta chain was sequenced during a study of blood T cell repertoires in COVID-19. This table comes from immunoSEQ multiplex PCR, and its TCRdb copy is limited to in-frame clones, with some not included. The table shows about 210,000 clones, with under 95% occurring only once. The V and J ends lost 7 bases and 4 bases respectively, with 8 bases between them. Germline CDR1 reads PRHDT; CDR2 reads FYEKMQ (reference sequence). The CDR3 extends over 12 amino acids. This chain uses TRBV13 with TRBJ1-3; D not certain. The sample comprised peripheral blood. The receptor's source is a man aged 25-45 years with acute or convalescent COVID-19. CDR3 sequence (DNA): TGTGCCAGCACCGTTCCCGGAAACACCATATATTTT. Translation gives CASTVPGNTIYF.